Reported below is one TCR beta chain. Germline V gene lookup returns CDR1 GTSNPN and CDR2 SVGIG (reference sequence). V gave up 8 bases and J gave up 8 bases, with 15 bases separating them. CDR3 length: 11 amino acids. As for time point: recipient sample about 28 days before transplant, after cytoreduction. The data were obtained in a study of T cell clonotyping in hematopoietic cell transplantation. The table came from immunoSEQ multiplex PCR; TCRdb's copy has only in-frame clones and leaves some out. The sample has about 5,100 clones; 32% are singletons. The rearrangement joins TRBV30 to TRBJ1-2; no firm D call. The clonotype was recovered from a man aged 45-65 years with myelofibrosis. Some clones in this sample may be carry-over from other donors' samples. Sequencing was performed on peripheral blood mononuclear cells, taken before stem cell transplant. The CDR3 coding sequence is TGTGCCCGGGAGGACCTACACGGCTACACCTTC. It translates to CAREDLHGYTF.